The 22 T cell receptor beta chains given below trace back to one sample, sequenced in a study of CD8 T cells in ankylosing spondylitis. Via MiXCR, TCRdb re-called the 5' RACE reads, giving one row per CDR3 protein. The data hold roughly 250,000 distinct CDR3 sequences, with approximately 9% observed a single time. The sample taken for sequencing was blood, either unsorted or a sorted T cell fraction (not recorded which). The receptors stem from a male donor with ankylosing spondylitis or in good health (not recorded which).

This clonotype was recorded many times. The rearrangement links TRBV7-9 to TRBJ2-7; maybe TRBD2 (6 bases). The ends were cut back, 5 bases at V and 4 bases at J, with 15 bases in the middle. The CDR3 consists of 14 residues. Germline CDR1 is SEHNR and CDR2 is FQNEAQ (reference sequence). CDR3 residues: CASSPTGTRYEQYF. The CDR3 nucleotides are TGTGCCAGCAGCCCCACCGGGACTCGTTACGAGCAGTACTTC.

V and J are TRBV6-6 and TRBJ1-2, with 7 bases matching TRBD1. The ends lost 5 bases at V and 7 bases at J; junction bases unmatched: 10. The CDR3 length is 14 residues. The germline V gene has CDR1 MNHNY and CDR2 SVGAGI (reference sequence). CDR3 in DNA: TGTGCCAGCAGTACCAGACAGGGTCGAACTGGCTACACCTTC. Translation gives CASSTRQGRTGYTF.

This sequence joins TRBV20-1 and TRBJ2-1; TRBD2 agrees at 9 bases. CDR1 and CDR2 from the germline V gene are DFQATT and SNEGSKA (reference sequence). This CDR3 region has 15 residues. With 0 bases clipped from V and 2 bases from J, the junction kept 2 bases outside the gene matches. CDR3 sequence reads: CSARDQREAYNEQFF. The CDR3 bases are TGCAGTGCTAGAGATCAGCGGGAGGCCTACAATGAGCAGTTCTTC.

This clonotype was seen ten or more times. V and J are TRBV2 and TRBJ2-2; D gene uncertain. CDR1 is SNHLY, CDR2 FYNNEI, per germline. The ends were cut back, 2 bases at V and 3 bases at J, with 4 bases in the middle. This CDR3 contains 13 residues. The CDR3 is CASSETDTGELFF. The CDR3 nucleotides are TGTGCCAGCAGTGAAACCGACACCGGGGAGCTGTTTTTT.

The sample holds many counts of this clonotype. This chain connects TRBV4-1 to TRBJ2-5; D possibly corresponds to TRBD2 (6 bases). In germline, CDR1 is MGHRA, CDR2 YSYEKL. V lost 4 bases, J lost 2 bases, and 11 bases lay in between. The CDR3 covers 14 residues. CDR3 nucleotides: TGCGCCAGCAGCCGGGGGGAGATTCAAGAGACCCAGTACTTC. Translating it yields CASSRGEIQETQYF.

This clonotype was counted between two and nine times. The V call is TRBV5-5, the J call TRBJ1-2; maybe TRBD1 (5 bases). The CDR3 extends over 16 amino acids. V lost 4 bases and J lost 1, with 17 bases in between. Germline CDR1 SGHKS, CDR2 YYEKEE (reference sequence). The CDR3: CASSRKAGTDNYGYTF. The CDR3 nucleotides read TGTGCCAGCAGCCGAAAGGCAGGGACGGATAACTATGGCTACACCTTC.

This rearrangement joins TRBV6-1 to TRBJ2-1; no firm D call. The V and J ends lost 5 bases and 0 bases respectively, with 14 bases between them. Per germline, CDR1 MNHNS and CDR2 SASEGT. The CDR3 runs to 16 residues. The CDR3 DNA reads TGTGCCAGCAGTAATTCATTGGGCAGCTCCTACAATGAGCAGTTCTTC. Its translation is CASSNSLGSSYNEQFF.

This clonotype was seen many times. J is TRBJ1-3 and V is TRBV19, with D hard to call. This CDR3 is 14 amino acids long. Germline V CDR1 and CDR2: LNHDA, SQIVND (reference sequence). V gave up 8 bases and J gave up 1 base, with 12 bases separating them. The CDR3 loop is CASAAGESGNTIYF. DNA of the CDR3: TGTGCCAGTGCAGCCGGGGAGTCTGGAAACACCATATATTTT.

This clonotype came up once. This may arise from a read error, as a much more abundant clone is one base away. The chain joins TRBV3-1 to TRBJ1-2, with a possible D match to TRBD1 (6 bases). Between the trimmed V and J ends, which lost 6 bases and 2 bases, there was a span of 19 bases. This CDR3 has 16 amino acids. In germline, CDR1 is LGHDT, CDR2 YNNKEL (reference sequence). CDR3 nucleotides: TGTGCCAGCAGGCCCTACAACGCCGGACAGAACTATGGCTACACCTTC. This sequence encodes CASRPYNAGQNYGYTF.

The V call is TRBV30, the J call TRBJ1-1, with unresolved D. CDR1 is GTSNPN and CDR2 is SVGIG in the germline V gene (reference sequence). The V end lost 5 bases, the J end lost 6 bases, and 19 bases lay between the germline ends. This CDR3 contains 14 residues. Written as DNA, the CDR3 is TGTGCCTGGGGACGAAGGACGGGATCCCCTGAAGCTTTCTTT. Translating gives CAWGRRTGSPEAFF.

This clonotype was detected many times. The CDR3 DNA reads as TGTGCCAGCAGCGTACCGAACACCGGGGAGCTGTTTTTT. It codes for CASSVPNTGELFF. This chain uses TRBV5-6 with TRBJ2-2; D gene unclear. V shed 4 bases and J shed 0 bases, with 4 bases lying between them. The CDR3 has 13 amino acids. Germline-derived CDR1 and CDR2 are SGHDT and YYEEEE. Full variable domain (outside the CDR3, taken from reference TRBV5-6 and TRBJ2-2): DAGVTQSPTHLIKTRGQQVTLRCSPKSGHDTVSWYQQALGQGPQFIFQYYEEEERQRGNFPDRFSGHQFPNYSSELNVNALLLGDSALYLCASSVPNTGELFFGEGSRLTVL.

Comments on this clonotype: A much bigger clone sits one base away, suggesting this may be a read error. This chain connects TRBV11-2 to TRBJ2-5; no firm D call. Germline loops: CDR1 SGHAT, CDR2 FQNNGV. This CDR3 is built from 11 residues. CDR3 in amino acids: CAISPTETQYF. CDR3 DNA sequence: TGTGCCATCAGCCCTACAGAGACCCAGTACTTC.

This clonotype has more than one count but fewer than ten. The rearrangement joins TRBV6-2 or TRBV6-3 to TRBJ2-6; perhaps TRBD2 as D (5 bases). Germline V gene lookup returns CDR1 MNHEY and CDR2 SVGEGT. V gave up 3 bases and J gave up 2 bases, with 8 bases separating them. CDR3 length equals 15 residues. The CDR3 sequence is CASSYRGAGANVLTF. CDR3 nucleotide sequence: TGTGCCAGCAGTTATCGGGGTGCTGGGGCCAACGTCCTGACTTTC.

This clonotype was picked up many times. This chain links TRBV7-2 with TRBJ2-4; TRBD1 might be the D (6 bases). The length of the CDR3 is 17 residues. Germline CDR1 SGHTA, CDR2 FQGNSA. V lost 6 bases, J lost 8 bases, and 26 bases lay in between. The CDR3 loop reads CASSFQPAGVARDIQYF. CDR3 nucleotide sequence: TGTGCCAGCAGTTTTCAACCAGCAGGGGTTGCGAGAGACATTCAGTACTTC.

At least ten counts were recorded for this clonotype. The chain uses TRBV24-1 and TRBJ2-1, with D perhaps being TRBD1 or TRBD2 (5 bases each). The V gene lost 1 base and the J gene lost 0 bases, with 9 bases spanning the gap. The CDR3 runs to 16 residues. From germline, CDR1 is KGHDR and CDR2 SFDVKD. CDR3 nucleotide sequence: TGTGCCACCAGTGATTTTTCTGGGGGCTCCTACAATGAGCAGTTCTTC. As protein: CATSDFSGGSYNEQFF.

Concerning this clonotype: A much bigger clone sits one base away, suggesting this may be a read error. The genes are TRBV7-9 and TRBJ2-2; D is uncertain. Germline values: CDR1 SEHNR, CDR2 FQNEAQ (reference sequence). V lost 1 base and J lost 7, with 1 base in between. The CDR3 has 11 residues. The CDR3 bases are TGTGCCAGCAGCTTAGACGGGGAGCTGTTTTTT. Translation gives CASSLDGELFF.

This clonotype was seen many times. The chain joins TRBV7-2 to TRBJ2-1, with 10 bases identical to TRBD2. The germline CDR1 and CDR2 sequences are SGHTA and FQGNSA. The ends lost 2 bases at V and 9 bases at J; junction bases unmatched: 10. The CDR3 length is 16 residues. Here the CDR3 DNA reads TGTGCCAGCAGCTTACCCAGCGGGGGGGTATCAGTTGAGCAGTTCTTC. Amino acid sequence: CASSLPSGGVSVEQFF.

This clonotype has ten or more counts. The chain is built from TRBV5-1 and TRBJ1-1; D unclear. The V end lost 0 bases, the J end lost 7 bases, and 10 bases lay between the germline ends. CDR3 size: 13 residues. CDR1 and CDR2 (germline): SGHRS, YFSETQ. This chain's CDR3 is CASSLGQLDEAFF. The CDR3, as DNA: TGCGCCAGCAGCTTGGGCCAGCTCGATGAAGCTTTCTTT.

This clonotype was seen many times. J is TRBJ2-7 and V is TRBV11-2, with 8 bases matching TRBD2. CDR1 and CDR2 from the germline V gene are SGHAT and FQNNGV. V lost 1 base, J lost 5 bases, and 7 bases stayed unmatched. The length of the CDR3 is 15 residues. CDR3 coding DNA: TGTGCCAGCAGCTTAGTATACGGGGGACTAGACGAGCAGTACTTC. It is translated as CASSLVYGGLDEQYF.

This chain links TRBV7-9 with TRBJ1-1, with TRBD1 matching 10 bases. The trim removed 5 bases at V and 3 bases at J, leaving 12 bases unmatched. The CDR3 totals 17 residues. The germline V gene has CDR1 SEHNR and CDR2 FQNEAQ (reference sequence). This chain's CDR3 is CASSDRDRGWRDTEAFF. In nucleotides, the CDR3 is TGTGCCAGCAGCGACCGGGACAGGGGTTGGAGGGACACTGAAGCTTTCTTT.

This clonotype was observed at least ten times. In DNA form, the CDR3 reads TGTGCCAGCAGCTGTGGCACCCGCTATGGCTACACCTTC. Its protein is CASSCGTRYGYTF. The chain employs TRBV7-4 and TRBJ1-2; D not resolved. CDR3 size: 13 residues. Trimming left V 4 bases short and J 4 bases short, with 10 bases between. Germline assignment: CDR1 SGHVT and CDR2 SQSDAQ.

This clonotype was detected ten times or more. This chain connects TRBV7-8 to TRBJ2-1, with D perhaps TRBD2 (5 bases). The CDR3 loop spans 12 amino acids. Germline V CDR1 and CDR2: SGHVS, FQNEAQ. V was cut by 4 bases and J by 8 bases, with 9 bases left in between. CDR3 in amino acids: CASSYSVHEQFF. For the CDR3, the DNA is TGTGCCAGCAGCTATAGCGTCCATGAGCAGTTCTTC.